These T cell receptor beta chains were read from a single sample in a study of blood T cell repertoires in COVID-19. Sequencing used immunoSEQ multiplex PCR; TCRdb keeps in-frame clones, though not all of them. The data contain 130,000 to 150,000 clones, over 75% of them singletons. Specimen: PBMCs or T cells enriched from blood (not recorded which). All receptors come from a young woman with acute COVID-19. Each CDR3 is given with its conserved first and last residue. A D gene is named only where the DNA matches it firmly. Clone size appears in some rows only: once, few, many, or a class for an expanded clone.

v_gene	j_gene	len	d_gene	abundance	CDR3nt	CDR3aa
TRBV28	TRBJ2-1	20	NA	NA	TGTGCCACCCGGTTCGTGCCAGGAGGCGGGAAAGGGACCTCCTACAATGAGCAGTTCTTC	CATRFVPGGGKGTSYNEQFF
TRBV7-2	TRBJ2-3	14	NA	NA	TGTGCCAGCAGCCGGGAACCTAGCACAGATACGCAGTATTTT	CASSREPSTDTQYF
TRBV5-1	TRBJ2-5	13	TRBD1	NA	TGCGCCAGCGACAGGGGGCTGGGAGAGACCCAGTACTTC	CASDRGLGETQYF
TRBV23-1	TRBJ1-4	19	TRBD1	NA	TGCGCCAGCAGTCAATCGACCGGGACAGGGATAAAGAGGCGGGAAAAACTGTTTTTT	CASSQSTGTGIKRREKLFF
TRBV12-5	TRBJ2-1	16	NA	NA	TGTGCTAGTGGTTTGGTACGGGGAGCGGAGGACAATGAGCAGTTCTTC	CASGLVRGAEDNEQFF
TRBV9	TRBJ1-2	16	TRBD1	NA	TGTGCCAGCAGCGTCGGGGGGACAGGGCCGGTCTATGGCTACACCTTC	CASSVGGTGPVYGYTF
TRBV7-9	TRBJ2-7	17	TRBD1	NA	TGTGCCAGCAGCTTACCCCATACCGGGACAGGGTTTTACGAGCAGTACTTC	CASSLPHTGTGFYEQYF
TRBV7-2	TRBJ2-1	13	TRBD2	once	TGTGCCAGCAGCTACCAACCTCTAGCGGAGGGGTTCTTC	CASSYQPLAEGFF
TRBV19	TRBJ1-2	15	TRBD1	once	TGTGCCAGTAGTAGAACAGGGGAATCGAACTATGGCTACACCTTC	CASSRTGESNYGYTF
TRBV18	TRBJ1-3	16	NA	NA	TGTGCCAGCTCACCGGCGACAGTGCAGGCTGGAAACACCATATATTTT	CASSPATVQAGNTIYF
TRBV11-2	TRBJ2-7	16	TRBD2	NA	TGTGCCAGCAGCCAAGTGGGGACTAGCGGGAACCACGAGCAGTACTTC	CASSQVGTSGNHEQYF
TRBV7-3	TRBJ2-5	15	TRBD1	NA	TGTGCCAGCAGCCAACTGGGGACAGGGCAAGAGACCCAGTACTTC	CASSQLGTGQETQYF
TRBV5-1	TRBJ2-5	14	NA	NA	TGCGCCAGCAGCTTGGCCTCTAGCGAAGAGACCCAGTACTTC	CASSLASSEETQYF
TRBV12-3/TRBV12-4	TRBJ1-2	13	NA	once	TGTGCCAGCAGTCGAACAGATTCCTATGGCTACACCTTC	CASSRTDSYGYTF
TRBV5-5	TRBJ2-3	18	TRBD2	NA	TGTGCCAGCAGCATAGCTAGCGGGAGGGCCGCGGGTGCAGATACGCAGTATTTT	CASSIASGRAAGADTQYF
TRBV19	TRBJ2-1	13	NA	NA	TGTGCCAGTAGTATGTACTCTCTCAATGAGCAGTTCTTC	CASSMYSLNEQFF
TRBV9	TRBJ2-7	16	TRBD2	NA	TGTGCCAGCAGCGTCGGAGCGGGAGCGGCCTTTTACGAGCAGTACTTC	CASSVGAGAAFYEQYF
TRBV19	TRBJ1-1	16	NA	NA	TGTGCCAGTAGAACGAGGGAGGGGGGTTGGAACACTGAAGCTTTCTTT	CASRTREGGWNTEAFF
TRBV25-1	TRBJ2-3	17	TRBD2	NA	TGTGCCAGCGGTTCCTCGGGGACTAGCGGAGAGACAGATACGCAGTATTTT	CASGSSGTSGETDTQYF
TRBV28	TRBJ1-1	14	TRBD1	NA	TGTGCCAGCATTCGACAGGGGGCGAGCACTGAAGCTTTCTTT	CASIRQGASTEAFF
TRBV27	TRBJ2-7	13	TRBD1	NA	TGTGCCAGCGGGGACAGGGCTGCCTACGAGCAGTACTTC	CASGDRAAYEQYF
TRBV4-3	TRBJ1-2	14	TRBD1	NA	TGCGCCAGCAGCCCGAATACAGGGGGCCGTGGCTACACCTTC	CASSPNTGGRGYTF
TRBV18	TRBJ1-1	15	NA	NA	TGTGCCAGCTCACCGTCAGGGTCTACGAACACTGAAGCTTTCTTT	CASSPSGSTNTEAFF
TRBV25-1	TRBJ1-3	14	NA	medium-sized	TGTGCCAGCGTTGCCTCCGGCTCTGGAAACACCATATATTTT	CASVASGSGNTIYF
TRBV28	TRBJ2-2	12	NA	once	TGTGCCAGCATGGCCTACACCGGGGAGCTGTTTTTT	CASMAYTGELFF
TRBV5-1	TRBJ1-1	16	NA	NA	TGCGCCAGCAGCCCGGCAGAAGGGGTTGAAGGGGTTGAAGCTTTCTTT	CASSPAEGVEGVEAFF
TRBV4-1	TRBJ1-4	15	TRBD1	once	TGCGCCAGCAGCCGAACGGGACAGGGGGATGAAAAACTGTTTTTT	CASSRTGQGDEKLFF
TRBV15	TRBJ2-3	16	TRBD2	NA	TGTGCCACCAGCAGAGCCGGGACTAGCGGGTCAGATACGCAGTATTTT	CATSRAGTSGSDTQYF
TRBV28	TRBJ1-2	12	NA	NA	TGTGCCAGCAGTTTTGGACAGCCTGGCTACACCTTC	CASSFGQPGYTF
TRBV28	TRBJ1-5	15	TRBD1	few	TGTGCCAGCAGGACCCCAGACAGGGAAGGTCAGCCCCAGCATTTT	CASRTPDREGQPQHF
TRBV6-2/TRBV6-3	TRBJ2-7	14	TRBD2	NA	TGTGCCAGCAGTCTAGCGGGAGAGTCCTACGAGCAGTACTTC	CASSLAGESYEQYF
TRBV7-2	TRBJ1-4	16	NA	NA	TGTGCCAGCAGCTTAGCGATAGGGAAGGGAGGCGAAAAACTGTTTTTT	CASSLAIGKGGEKLFF
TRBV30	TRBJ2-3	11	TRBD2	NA	TGTGCCGGGACGCGGGGGGATACGCAGTATTTT	CAGTRGDTQYF
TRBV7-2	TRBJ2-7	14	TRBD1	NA	TGTGCCAGCAGCTTCGACAGGGATTCCTACGAGCAGTACTTC	CASSFDRDSYEQYF
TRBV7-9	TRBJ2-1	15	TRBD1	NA	TGTGCCAGCAGCCCAGATGGTGACAGGGGCGATGAGCAGTTCTTC	CASSPDGDRGDEQFF
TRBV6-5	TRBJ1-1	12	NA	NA	TGTGCCAGCAGTCTAGAGGGCACTGAAGCTTTCTTT	CASSLEGTEAFF
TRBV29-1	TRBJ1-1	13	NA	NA	TGCAGCGTTGAAACACAGGGTGCGACTGAAGCTTTCTTT	CSVETQGATEAFF
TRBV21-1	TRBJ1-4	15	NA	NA	TGTGCCAGCAGCAAAGGGACAGGGGGCCTTGAAAAACTGTTTTTT	CASSKGTGGLEKLFF
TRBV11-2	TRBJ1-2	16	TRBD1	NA	TGTGCCAGCAGCCTCCTTCCGGGACAGACGTCCTATGGCTACACCTTC	CASSLLPGQTSYGYTF
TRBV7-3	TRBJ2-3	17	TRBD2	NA	TGTGCCAGCAGCTTAACTAGTGGCGGACTAGCATTAGATACGCAGTATTTT	CASSLTSGGLALDTQYF
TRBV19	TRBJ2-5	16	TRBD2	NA	TGTGCCAGTAGACCGAGACTAGCGGTCCAACCGGAGACCCAGTACTTC	CASRPRLAVQPETQYF
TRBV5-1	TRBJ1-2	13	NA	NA	TGCGCCAGCAGCCCAGGAACTAACTATGGCTACACCTTC	CASSPGTNYGYTF
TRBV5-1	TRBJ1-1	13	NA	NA	TGCGCCAGCAGCCCGAGGATGGACACTGAAGCTTTCTTT	CASSPRMDTEAFF
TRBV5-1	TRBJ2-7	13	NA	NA	TGCGCCAGCGCCCCGGGGAGCTCCTACGAGCAGTACTTC	CASAPGSSYEQYF
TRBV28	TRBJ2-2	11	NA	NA	TGTGCCAGCAGCCTAACCGGGGAGCTGTTTTTT	CASSLTGELFF